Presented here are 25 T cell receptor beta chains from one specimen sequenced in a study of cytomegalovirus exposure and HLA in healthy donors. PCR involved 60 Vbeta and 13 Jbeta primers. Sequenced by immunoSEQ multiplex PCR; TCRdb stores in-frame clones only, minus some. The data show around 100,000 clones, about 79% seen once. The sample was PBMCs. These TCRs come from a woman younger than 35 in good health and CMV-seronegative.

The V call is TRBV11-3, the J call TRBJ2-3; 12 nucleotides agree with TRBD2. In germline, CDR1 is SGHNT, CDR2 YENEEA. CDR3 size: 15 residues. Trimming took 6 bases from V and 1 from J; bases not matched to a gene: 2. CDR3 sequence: CASSRTSGGTDTQYF. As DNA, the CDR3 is TGTGCCAGCAGTCGGACTAGCGGGGGCACAGATACGCAGTATTTT.

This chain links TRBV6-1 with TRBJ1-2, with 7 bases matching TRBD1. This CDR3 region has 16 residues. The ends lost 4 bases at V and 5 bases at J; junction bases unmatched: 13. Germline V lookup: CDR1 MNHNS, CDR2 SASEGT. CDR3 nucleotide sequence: TGTGCCAGCAGTGCCGGGACAGCGGCCCTGTATTATGGCTACACCTTC. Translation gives CASSAGTAALYYGYTF.

DNA of the CDR3: TGTGCCAGCAGTGACCGGCGGACAGGGGGCTCCTACAATGAGCAGTTCTTC. Translated: CASSDRRTGGSYNEQFF. The chain carries TRBV6-1 and TRBJ2-1; 10 bases are a match to TRBD1. J was trimmed by 0 bases and V by 3 bases; bases with no gene match: 5. From germline, CDR1 is MNHNS and CDR2 SASEGT. The CDR3 has 17 amino acids.

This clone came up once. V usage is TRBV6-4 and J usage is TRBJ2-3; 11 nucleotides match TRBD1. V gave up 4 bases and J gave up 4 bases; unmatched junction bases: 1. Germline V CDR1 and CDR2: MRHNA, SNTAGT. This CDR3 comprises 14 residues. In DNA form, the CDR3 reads TGTGCCAGCAGTGGGACAGGGGGCGCAGATACGCAGTATTTT. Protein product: CASSGTGGADTQYF.

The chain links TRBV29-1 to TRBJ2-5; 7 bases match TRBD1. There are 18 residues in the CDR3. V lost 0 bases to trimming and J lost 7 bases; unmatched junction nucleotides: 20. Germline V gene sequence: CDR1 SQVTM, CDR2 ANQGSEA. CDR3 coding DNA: TGCAGCGTTGAAGATCATCGGCGCACGACAGGGTTTGAGGTGACCCAGTACTTC. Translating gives CSVEDHRRTTGFEVTQYF.

In nucleotides, the CDR3 is TGTGCCAGCAGCTTAGGGTGGGAGCGGCCCCAGCATTTT. Encoded protein: CASSLGWERPQHF. The chain couples TRBV13 to TRBJ1-5, with no clear D. The germline V gene has CDR1 PRHDT and CDR2 FYEKMQ (reference sequence). With 0 bases removed from V and 9 bases from J, the gap between germline ends came to 9 bases. This CDR3 is 13 amino acids long.

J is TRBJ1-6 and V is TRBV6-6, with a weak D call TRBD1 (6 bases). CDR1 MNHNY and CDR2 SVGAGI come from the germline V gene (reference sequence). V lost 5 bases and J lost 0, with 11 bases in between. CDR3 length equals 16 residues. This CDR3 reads CASSRDKSSYNSPLHF. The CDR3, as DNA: TGTGCCAGCAGTAGGGACAAGAGCTCCTATAATTCACCCCTCCACTTT.

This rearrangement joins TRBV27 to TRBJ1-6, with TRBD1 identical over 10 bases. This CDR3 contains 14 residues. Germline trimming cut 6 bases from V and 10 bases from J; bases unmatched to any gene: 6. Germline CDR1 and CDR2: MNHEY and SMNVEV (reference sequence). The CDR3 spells CASRVDRGSSPLHF. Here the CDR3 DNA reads TGTGCCAGCAGGGTGGACAGGGGGTCCTCACCCCTCCACTTT.

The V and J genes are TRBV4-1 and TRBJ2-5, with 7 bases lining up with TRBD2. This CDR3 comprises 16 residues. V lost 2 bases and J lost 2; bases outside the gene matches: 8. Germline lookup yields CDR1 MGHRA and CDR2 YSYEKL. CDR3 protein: CASSQRGAGEQETQYF. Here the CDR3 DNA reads TGCGCCAGCAGCCAACGAGGGGCGGGGGAACAAGAGACCCAGTACTTC.

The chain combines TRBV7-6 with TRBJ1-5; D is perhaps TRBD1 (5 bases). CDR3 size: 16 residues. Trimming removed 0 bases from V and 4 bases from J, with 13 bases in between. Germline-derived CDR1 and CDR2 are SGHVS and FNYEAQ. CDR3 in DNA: TGTGCCAGCAGCTTAGCGCCAGGGAGGAGAAATCAGCCCCAGCATTTT. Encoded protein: CASSLAPGRRNQPQHF.

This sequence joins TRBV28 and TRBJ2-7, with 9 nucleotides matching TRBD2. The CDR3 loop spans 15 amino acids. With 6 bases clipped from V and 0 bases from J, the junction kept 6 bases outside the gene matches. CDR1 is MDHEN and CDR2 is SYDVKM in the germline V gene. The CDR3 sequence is CASSLSGRLSYEQYF. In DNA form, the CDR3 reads TGTGCCAGCAGCTTAAGCGGGAGGCTCTCCTACGAGCAGTACTTC.

This CDR3 reads CASRSRGVHNEQFF. CDR3 nucleotide sequence: TGTGCCAGCAGATCACGGGGGGTGCACAATGAGCAGTTCTTC. The chain recombines TRBV28 with TRBJ2-1; 7 bases match TRBD2. Germline trimming cut 6 bases from V and 5 bases from J; bases unmatched to any gene: 7. The CDR3 extends over 14 amino acids. The germline CDR1 and CDR2 sequences are MDHEN and SYDVKM.

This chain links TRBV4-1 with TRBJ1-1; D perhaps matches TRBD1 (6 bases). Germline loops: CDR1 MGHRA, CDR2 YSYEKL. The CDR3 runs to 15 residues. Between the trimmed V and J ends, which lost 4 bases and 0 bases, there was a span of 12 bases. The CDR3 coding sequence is TGCGCCAGCAGCCGGACGGGACAATTGAACACTGAAGCTTTCTTT. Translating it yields CASSRTGQLNTEAFF.

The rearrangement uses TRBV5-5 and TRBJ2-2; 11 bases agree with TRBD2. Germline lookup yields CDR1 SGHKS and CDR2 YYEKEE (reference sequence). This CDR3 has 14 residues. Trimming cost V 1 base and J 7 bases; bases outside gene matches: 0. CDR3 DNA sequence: TGTGCCAGCAGCTTGACTAGCGGGAGCGGGGAGCTGTTTTTT. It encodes CASSLTSGSGELFF.

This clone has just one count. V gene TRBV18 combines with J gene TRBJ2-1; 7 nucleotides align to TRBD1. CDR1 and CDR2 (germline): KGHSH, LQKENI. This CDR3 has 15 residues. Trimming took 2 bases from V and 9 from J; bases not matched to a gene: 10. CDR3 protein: CASSPFDRVRGEQFF. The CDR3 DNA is TGTGCCAGCTCACCATTCGACAGGGTAAGGGGTGAGCAGTTCTTC.

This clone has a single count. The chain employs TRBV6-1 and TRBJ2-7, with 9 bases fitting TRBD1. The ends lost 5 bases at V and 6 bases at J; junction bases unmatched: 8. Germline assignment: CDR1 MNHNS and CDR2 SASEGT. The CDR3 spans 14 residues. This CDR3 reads CASSRQGTGLEQYV. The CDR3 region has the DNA TGTGCCAGCAGTCGCCAGGGGACAGGGCTCGAGCAGTACGTC.

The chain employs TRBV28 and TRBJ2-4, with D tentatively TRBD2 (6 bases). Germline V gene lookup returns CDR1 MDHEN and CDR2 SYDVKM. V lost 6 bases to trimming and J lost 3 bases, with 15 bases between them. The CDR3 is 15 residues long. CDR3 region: CASRGGGEGKNIQYF. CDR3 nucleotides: TGTGCCAGCAGGGGAGGAGGAGAGGGCAAAAACATTCAGTACTTC.

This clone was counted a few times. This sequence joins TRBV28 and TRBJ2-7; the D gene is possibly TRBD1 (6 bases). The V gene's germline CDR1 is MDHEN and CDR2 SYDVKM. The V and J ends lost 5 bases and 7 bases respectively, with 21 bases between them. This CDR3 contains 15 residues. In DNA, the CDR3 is TGTGCCAGCAGTATCCTTTCCGGGACACTTTTGGAGCAGTACTTC. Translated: CASSILSGTLLEQYF.

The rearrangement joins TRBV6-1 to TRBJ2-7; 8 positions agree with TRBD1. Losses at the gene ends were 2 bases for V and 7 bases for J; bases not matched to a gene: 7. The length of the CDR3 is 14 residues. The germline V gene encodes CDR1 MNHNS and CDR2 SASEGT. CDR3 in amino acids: CASSETQGAREQYF. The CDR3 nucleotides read TGTGCCAGCAGTGAAACGCAGGGGGCGCGTGAGCAGTACTTC.

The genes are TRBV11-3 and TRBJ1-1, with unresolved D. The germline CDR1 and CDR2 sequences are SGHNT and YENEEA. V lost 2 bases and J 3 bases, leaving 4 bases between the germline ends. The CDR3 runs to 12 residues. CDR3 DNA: TGTGCCAGCAGCTTAAGCGACACTGAAGCTTTCTTT. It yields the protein CASSLSDTEAFF.

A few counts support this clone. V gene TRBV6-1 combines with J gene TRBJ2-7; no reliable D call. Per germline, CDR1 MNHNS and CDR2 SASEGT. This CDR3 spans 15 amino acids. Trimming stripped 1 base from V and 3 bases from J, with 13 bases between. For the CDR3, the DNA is TGTGCCAGCAGTGAAGGGCTGGGTTTTGACTACGAGCAGTACGTC. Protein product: CASSEGLGFDYEQYV.

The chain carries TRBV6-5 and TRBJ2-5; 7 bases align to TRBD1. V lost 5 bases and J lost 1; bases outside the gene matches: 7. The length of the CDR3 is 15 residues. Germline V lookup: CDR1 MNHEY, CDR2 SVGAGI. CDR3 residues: CASSTTGQIQETQYF. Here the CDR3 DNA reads TGTGCCAGCAGTACGACGGGACAGATCCAAGAGACCCAGTACTTC.

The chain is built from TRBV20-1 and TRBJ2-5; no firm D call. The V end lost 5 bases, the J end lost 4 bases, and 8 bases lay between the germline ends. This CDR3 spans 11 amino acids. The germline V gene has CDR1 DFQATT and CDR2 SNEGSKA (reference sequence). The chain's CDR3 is CSAAPGETQYF. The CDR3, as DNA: TGCAGTGCTGCACCGGGAGAGACCCAGTACTTC.

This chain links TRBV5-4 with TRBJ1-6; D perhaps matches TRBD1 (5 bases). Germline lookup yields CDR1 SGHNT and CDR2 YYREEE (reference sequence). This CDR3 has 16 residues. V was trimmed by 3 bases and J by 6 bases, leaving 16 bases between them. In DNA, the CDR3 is TGTGCCAGCAGCTCTCGCGACGGGGGTCGTAATTCACCCCTCCACTTT. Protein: CASSSRDGGRNSPLHF. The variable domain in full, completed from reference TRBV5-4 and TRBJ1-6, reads ETGVTQSPTHLIKTRGQQVTLRCSSQSGHNTVSWYQQALGQGPQFIFQYYREEENGRGNFPPRFSGLQFPNYSSELNVNALELDDSALYLCASSSRDGGRNSPLHFGNGTRLTVT.

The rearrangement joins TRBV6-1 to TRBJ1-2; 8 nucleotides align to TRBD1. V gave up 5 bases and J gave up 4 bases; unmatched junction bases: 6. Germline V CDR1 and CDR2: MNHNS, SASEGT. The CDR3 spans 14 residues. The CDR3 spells CASSLPGTGYGYTF. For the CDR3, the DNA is TGTGCCAGCAGTCTGCCCGGGACAGGCTATGGCTACACCTTC.